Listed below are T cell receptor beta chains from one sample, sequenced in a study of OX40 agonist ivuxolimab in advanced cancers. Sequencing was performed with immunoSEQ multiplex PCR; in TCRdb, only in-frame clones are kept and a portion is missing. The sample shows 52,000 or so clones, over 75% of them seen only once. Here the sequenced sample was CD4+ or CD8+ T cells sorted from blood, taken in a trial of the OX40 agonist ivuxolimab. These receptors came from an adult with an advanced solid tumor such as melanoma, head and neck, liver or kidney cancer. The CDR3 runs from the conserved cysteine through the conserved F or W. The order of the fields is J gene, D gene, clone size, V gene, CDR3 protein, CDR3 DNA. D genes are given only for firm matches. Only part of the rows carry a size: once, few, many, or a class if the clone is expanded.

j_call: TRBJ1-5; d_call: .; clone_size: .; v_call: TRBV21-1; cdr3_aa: CASSPHHVEGNQPQHF; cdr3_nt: TGTGCCAGCAGCCCCCACCACGTTGAAGGGAATCAGCCCCAGCATTTT
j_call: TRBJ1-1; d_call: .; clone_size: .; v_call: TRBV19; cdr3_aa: CASTGWAYDPYTEAFF; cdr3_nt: TGTGCCAGTACCGGGTGGGCTTACGATCCGTACACTGAAGCTTTCTTT
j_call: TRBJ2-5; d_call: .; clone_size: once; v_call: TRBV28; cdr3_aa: CASTTPQGAGRETQYF; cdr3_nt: TGTGCCAGCACTACACCCCAGGGCGCAGGGAGAGAGACCCAGTACTTC
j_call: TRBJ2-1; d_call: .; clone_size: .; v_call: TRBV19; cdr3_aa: CASITTEGREQFF; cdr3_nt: TGTGCCAGTATCACTACGGAGGGGAGGGAGCAGTTCTTC
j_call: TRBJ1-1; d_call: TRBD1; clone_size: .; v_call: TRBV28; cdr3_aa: CASSSDRGFMNTEAFF; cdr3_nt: TGTGCCAGCAGTTCGGACAGGGGTTTCATGAACACTGAAGCTTTCTTT
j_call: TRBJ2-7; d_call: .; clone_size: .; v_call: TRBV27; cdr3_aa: CASSPMGGTYEQYF; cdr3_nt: TGTGCCAGCAGCCCCATGGGGGGAACCTACGAGCAGTACTTC
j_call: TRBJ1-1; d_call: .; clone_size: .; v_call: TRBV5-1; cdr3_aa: CASSLRVNTEAFF; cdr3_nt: TGCGCCAGCAGCTTGCGGGTTAACACTGAAGCTTTCTTT
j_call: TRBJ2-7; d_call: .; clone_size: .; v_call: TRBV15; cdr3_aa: CATSRGGQEGDEQYF; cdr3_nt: TGTGCCACCAGCAGAGGTGGGCAGGAGGGCGACGAGCAGTACTTC
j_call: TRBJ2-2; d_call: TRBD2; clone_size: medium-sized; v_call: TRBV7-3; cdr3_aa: CASSLISGRSRTGELFF; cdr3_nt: TGTGCCAGCAGCTTAATTAGCGGGAGGTCCCGCACCGGGGAGCTGTTTTTT
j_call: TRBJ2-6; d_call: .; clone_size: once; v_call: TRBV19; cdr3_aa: CASSQTGGTSGANVLTF; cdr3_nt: TGTGCCAGTAGCCAAACGGGCGGAACCTCTGGGGCCAACGTCCTGACTTTC
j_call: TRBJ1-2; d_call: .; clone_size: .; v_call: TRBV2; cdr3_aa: CASPTRDNYGYTF; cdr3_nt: TGTGCCAGCCCTACCCGGGACAACTATGGCTACACCTTC
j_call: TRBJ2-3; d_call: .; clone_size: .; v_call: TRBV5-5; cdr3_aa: CASSLGRNRYF; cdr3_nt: TGTGCCAGCAGCTTGGGACGGAATAGGTATTTT
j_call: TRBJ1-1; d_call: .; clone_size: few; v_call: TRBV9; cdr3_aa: CASSVWGTEAFF; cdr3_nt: TGTGCCAGCAGCGTATGGGGAACTGAAGCTTTCTTT
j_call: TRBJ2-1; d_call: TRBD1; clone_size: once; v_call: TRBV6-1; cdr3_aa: CASTKDRGNNEQFF; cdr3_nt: TGTGCCAGCACAAAGGACAGGGGGAACAATGAGCAGTTCTTC
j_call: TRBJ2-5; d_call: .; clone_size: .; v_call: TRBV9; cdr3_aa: CASSVGTTQRETQYF; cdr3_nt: TGTGCCAGCAGCGTAGGGACTACCCAAAGGGAGACCCAGTACTTC
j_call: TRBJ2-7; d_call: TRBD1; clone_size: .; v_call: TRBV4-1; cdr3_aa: CASSQAWGQSAQQYF; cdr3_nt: TGCGCCAGCAGCCAAGCCTGGGGACAGTCCGCCCAGCAGTACTTC
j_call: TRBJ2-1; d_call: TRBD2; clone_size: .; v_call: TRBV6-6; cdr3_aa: CASSALAGVYEQFF; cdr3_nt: TGTGCCAGCAGTGCATTAGCGGGGGTGTATGAGCAGTTCTTC
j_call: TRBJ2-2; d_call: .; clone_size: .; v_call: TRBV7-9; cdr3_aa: CASSSFTGELFF; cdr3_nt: TGTGCCAGCAGCTCTTTTACCGGGGAGCTGTTTTTT
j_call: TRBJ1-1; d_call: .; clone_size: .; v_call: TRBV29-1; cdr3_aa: CSVEDWGTEAFF; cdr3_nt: TGCAGCGTTGAAGATTGGGGGACTGAAGCTTTCTTT
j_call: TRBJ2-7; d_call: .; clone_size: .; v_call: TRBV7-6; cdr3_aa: CASSSEPGVLTYEQYF; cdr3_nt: TGTGCCAGCAGCTCCGAACCCGGGGTTCTCACCTACGAGCAGTACTTC
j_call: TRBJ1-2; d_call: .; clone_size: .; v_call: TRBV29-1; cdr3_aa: CSYLGGDYGYTF; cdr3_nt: TGCAGCTACTTGGGTGGGGACTATGGCTACACCTTC
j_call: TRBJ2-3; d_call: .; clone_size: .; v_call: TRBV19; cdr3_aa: CASSIAGGTDTQYF; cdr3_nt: TGTGCCAGTAGTATAGCAGGGGGCACAGATACGCAGTATTTT
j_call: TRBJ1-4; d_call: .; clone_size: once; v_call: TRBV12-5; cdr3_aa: CASGLGWTGGYTEKLFF; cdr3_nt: TGTGCTAGTGGTTTGGGATGGACGGGGGGGTATACTGAAAAACTGTTTTTT
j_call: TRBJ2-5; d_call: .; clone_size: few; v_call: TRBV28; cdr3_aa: CASSFRGAIQETQYF; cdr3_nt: TGTGCCAGCAGTTTTCGGGGGGCGATACAAGAGACCCAGTACTTC
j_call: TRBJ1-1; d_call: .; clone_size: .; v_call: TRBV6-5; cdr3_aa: CASSYSIGDPAGRAFF; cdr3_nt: TGTGCCAGCAGTTACTCGATTGGGGATCCGGCAGGGCGAGCTTTCTTT
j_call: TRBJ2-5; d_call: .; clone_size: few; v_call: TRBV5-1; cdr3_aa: CASSFAGEGETQYF; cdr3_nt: TGCGCCAGCAGCTTTGCAGGGGAAGGAGAGACCCAGTACTTC
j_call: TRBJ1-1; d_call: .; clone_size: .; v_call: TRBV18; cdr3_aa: CASSPETVSLNTEAFF; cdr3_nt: TGTGCCAGCTCACCGGAGACAGTGAGTTTGAACACTGAAGCTTTCTTT
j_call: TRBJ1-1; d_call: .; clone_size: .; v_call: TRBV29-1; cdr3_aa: CSVEGVVDMNTEAFF; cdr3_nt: TGCAGCGTTGAAGGGGTTGTGGACATGAACACTGAAGCTTTCTTT
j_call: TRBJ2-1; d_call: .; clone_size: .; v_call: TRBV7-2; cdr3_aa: CASSFLQDYNEQFF; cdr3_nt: TGTGCCAGCAGCTTTCTCCAGGACTACAATGAGCAGTTCTTC
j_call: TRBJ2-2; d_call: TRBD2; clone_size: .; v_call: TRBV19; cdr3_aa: CASSMREVYTGELFF; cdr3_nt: TGTGCCAGTAGTATGCGGGAGGTTTACACCGGGGAGCTGTTTTTT
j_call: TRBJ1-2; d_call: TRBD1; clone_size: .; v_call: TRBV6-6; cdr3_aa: CASSYSGDRLPYGYTF; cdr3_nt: TGTGCCAGCAGTTACTCGGGGGACAGACTACCTTATGGCTACACCTTC
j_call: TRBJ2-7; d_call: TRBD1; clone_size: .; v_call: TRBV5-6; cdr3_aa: CASSLGQGGFYEQYF; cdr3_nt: TGTGCCAGCAGCTTGGGACAGGGGGGTTTCTACGAGCAGTACTTC